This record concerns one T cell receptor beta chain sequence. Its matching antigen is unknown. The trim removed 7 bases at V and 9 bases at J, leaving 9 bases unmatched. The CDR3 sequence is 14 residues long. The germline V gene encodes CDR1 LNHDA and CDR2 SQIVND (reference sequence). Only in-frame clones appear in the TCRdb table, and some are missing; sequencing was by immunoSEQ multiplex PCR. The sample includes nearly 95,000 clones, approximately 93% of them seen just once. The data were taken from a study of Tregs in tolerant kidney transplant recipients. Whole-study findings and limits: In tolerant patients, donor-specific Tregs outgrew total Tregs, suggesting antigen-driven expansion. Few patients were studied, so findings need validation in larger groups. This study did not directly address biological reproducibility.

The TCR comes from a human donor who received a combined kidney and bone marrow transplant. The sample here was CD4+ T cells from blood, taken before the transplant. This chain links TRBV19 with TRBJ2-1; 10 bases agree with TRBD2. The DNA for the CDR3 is TGTGCCAGTATTGTAACTAGCGGGGCGGGTGAGCAGTTCTTC. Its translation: CASIVTSGAGEQFF.